This TCR beta chain appears in the sequencing data of a study of T cells after yellow fever vaccination (dated 2019 in TCRdb). Regarding the research as a whole: The SMART-Seq v4 Ultra Low Input RNA kit was used to prepare libraries from fractions with low cell numbers. To track T-cell clones before and after primary and booster YFV17D yellow fever vaccination, bulk TCR alpha and beta repertoires were sequenced longitudinally. The cohort comprised two healthy male donors, one aged 18 to 30 and one aged 30 to 40 years. Blood was drawn at multiple timepoints before and after primary and secondary immunization, with bulk PBMC replicates and cell subsets isolated.

The instrument was an Illumina NovaSeq 6000. TCR cDNA was synthesized by 5'RACE template switching, which introduced a universal primer site and unique molecular identifiers. Priming of cDNA synthesis was performed from both the TCR alpha and TCR beta constant segments. Library amplification involved two PCR steps, and the second step added sample barcodes and sequencing adapters. Sequencing of libraries was performed on Illumina HiSeq 2500 (2x100 bp) or NovaSeq (2x150 bp). In the original analysis: MIGEC handled demultiplexing of reads and collapsing into UMI consensus sequences, while MiXCR performed V(D)J alignment. Clonotypes responding to the vaccine were identified with edgeR on replicate PBMC samples, with the criteria of FDR below 0.01 and a log2 fold change above 5 up to day 15. Bulk clonotypes were assigned CD4 or CD8 identity according to which sequenced CD4 or CD8 repertoire held them at higher abundance. The raw public data were reprocessed by TCRdb itself: fastp quality trimming at Q25, MiXCR clonotype calling, in-frame beta chains only. Entries that share a CDR3 protein sequence are merged under the most common genes and DNA. These V and J calls rely on TCRdb rather than the paper's analysis. The sample contains a few hundred thousand distinct CDR3 sequences, 3.2% of them found a single time. Around 3% of the sample rests with the top ten.

V sheds 4 bases and J sheds 0 bases, leaving 11 bases between their ends. Taken from cysteine to phenylalanine, the CDR3 has 15 residues. Only the CDR3 region is kept as DNA, spanning 45 bases read in frame from base 1. Per the germline V gene (reference sequence), SEHNR is the CDR1 and FQNEAQ is the CDR2. Comments on this clonotype: It has no known antigen specificity. No base quality values were provided; no much bigger clone lies one nucleotide off.

The treatment or condition label here, explained by the study, means: live attenuated yellow fever vaccine strain. A standard Ficoll-Paque protocol was used to isolate PBMCs from peripheral blood. CD4 and CD8 T-cell fractions were isolated with Dynabeads CD4 and CD8 positive selection kits. TriZol was used to extract RNA from bulk PBMCs, CD4 and CD8 fractions, and dextramer-positive and dextramer-negative fractions. What the research found in general, with its limitations: The secondary T-cell response was weaker than the primary response but faster, peaking on day 5 instead of day 15. A small share of clonotypes occurred in both CD4 and CD8 compartments, likely arising from convergent recombination. Computational filtering was needed because FACS-sorted repertoires could contain abundant contaminating clonotypes from the bulk population. Only a couple of donors were included in the study, so the extent to which the findings can be generalized is limited. Most clones expanded after primary vaccination (96% of CD4 and around 88% of CD8) were re-detected after the booster, suggesting that broad memory maintenance occurred.

The sequences come from CD4+ T cells sorted from PBMCs, collected 10 days after the yellow fever booster vaccination. This receptor was taken from a man aged 18 to 35 who received the YFV17D yellow fever vaccine. Recombination connected TRBV7-9 to TRBJ2-3; tentative D gene TRBD2, with 5 bases matching. The CDR3 region reads CASSSIAPSTDTQYF. The DNA is TGTGCCAGCAGCTCTATAGCGCCCAGCACAGATACGCAGTATTTT.